A few counts support the clone carrying this T cell receptor (beta chain). Its antigen is not identified. This sample stems from a study of CD8 T cells in ankylosing spondylitis. Findings and limits, study-wide: Reports of some motif variants in reactive arthritis synovial fluid and blood predate this one. Significantly higher representation of disease-linked clones was reported for matched ankylosing spondylitis synovial fluid. Seemingly characteristic of ankylosing spondylitis blood was a TCR beta motif consisting of about 8 highly homologous variants. CD8+ disease-linked clones were present at relatively low frequencies in blood.

TCRdb fed the 5' RACE reads into MiXCR, producing one record per CDR3 protein. Here the sample spans approximately 300,000 distinct CDR3 sequences, 8% being singletons. CDR1 is SEHNR, CDR2 FQNEAQ, per germline (reference sequence). The J segment lost 0 bases and the V segment lost 4 bases, leaving 7 bases of the junction unmatched. CDR3 size: 17 residues. Specimen: blood, either unsorted or a sorted T cell fraction (not recorded which). The chain carries TRBV7-9 and TRBJ2-2; 8 bases line up with TRBD1. The TCR originated in a male donor with ankylosing spondylitis. In DNA, the CDR3 is TGTGCCAGCAGCTCGCCCGGACAGGGCTCGAACACCGGGGAGCTGTTTTTT. Translated, it gives CASSSPGQGSNTGELFF.